A selection of T cell receptor beta chains follows, all from one sample in a study of blood T cell repertoires in COVID-19. TCRdb keeps only in-frame clones here, not all; method: immunoSEQ multiplex PCR. The repertoire holds about 260,000 clones, with 80% to 90% as singletons. The sample comprised peripheral blood. The receptors were gathered from a man in his thirties or forties with active or convalescent COVID-19. The CDR3 runs from the conserved cysteine through the conserved F or W. D genes are given only for firm matches. Clone size is stated in some rows and not others, as once, few, many or a class when expanded.

j_gene | abundance | d_gene | v_gene | CDR3aa | CDR3nt
TRBJ2-2 | few | - | TRBV6-4 | CASGLSANTGELFF | TGTGCCAGCGGCCTTAGCGCGAACACCGGGGAGCTGTTTTTT
TRBJ2-1 | - | - | TRBV4-2 | CASSQIQRADNEQFF | TGTGCCAGCAGCCAGATCCAGCGGGCCGACAATGAGCAGTTCTTC
TRBJ2-1 | - | TRBD2 | TRBV5-1 | CASSETSGHNEQFF | TGCGCCAGCTCTGAGACTAGCGGCCACAATGAGCAGTTCTTC
TRBJ2-1 | once | TRBD2 | TRBV20-1 | CSASNSGGLHEQFF | TGCAGTGCTAGTAACAGCGGGGGGCTTCATGAGCAGTTCTTC
TRBJ1-5 | - | - | TRBV19 | CASEPGGALQPQHF | TGTGCCAGTGAGCCGGGGGGCGCGTTACAGCCCCAGCATTTT
TRBJ2-1 | few | TRBD2 | TRBV14 | CASSQELAGGPGNEQFF | TGTGCCAGCAGCCAGGAACTAGCGGGGGGGCCCGGCAATGAGCAGTTCTTC
TRBJ1-6 | - | - | TRBV6-5 | CASSRPGGGNSPLHF | TGTGCCAGCAGCCGTCCCGGGGGGGGAAATTCACCCCTCCACTTT
TRBJ2-5 | - | TRBD1 | TRBV13 | CASSFTGTGGLEETQYF | TGTGCCAGCAGCTTTACCGGGACAGGGGGCTTGGAGGAGACCCAGTACTTC
TRBJ1-2 | - | - | TRBV19 | CATRSGNYGYTF | TGTGCCACCCGGAGCGGGAACTATGGCTACACCTTC
TRBJ1-5 | - | - | TRBV7-6 | CASEAGPNQPQHF | TGTGCCAGCGAGGCAGGGCCAAATCAGCCCCAGCATTTT
TRBJ1-5 | once | - | TRBV3-1/TRBV3-2 | CASSQDSAGYQPQHF | TGTGCCAGCAGCCAAGATTCAGCAGGGTATCAGCCCCAGCATTTT
TRBJ2-2 | - | TRBD1 | TRBV19 | CASTHRTGFTGELFF | TGTGCCAGTACCCACCGGACAGGGTTCACCGGGGAGCTGTTTTTT
TRBJ1-5 | - | - | TRBV6-5 | CASSYTGPNQPQHF | TGTGCCAGCAGTTACACAGGGCCCAATCAGCCCCAGCATTTT
TRBJ2-1 | - | TRBD1 | TRBV4-3 | CASSQIGGTGEQFF | TGCGCCAGCAGCCAGATAGGGGGCACAGGGGAGCAGTTCTTC
TRBJ2-7 | once | TRBD1 | TRBV29-1 | CSVEDPQGYGQYF | TGCAGCGTTGAAGATCCACAGGGGTATGGGCAGTACTTC
TRBJ1-2 | - | TRBD1 | TRBV25-1 | CASSEFGQGDGYTF | TGTGCCAGCAGTGAATTCGGGCAGGGGGATGGCTACACCTTC
TRBJ1-3 | - | - | TRBV5-4 | CASSFPRDAGSGNTIYF | TGTGCCAGCAGCTTTCCGCGGGACGCCGGCTCTGGAAACACCATATATTTT
TRBJ2-5 | - | - | TRBV27 | CASTGGGAKTQYF | TGTGCCAGCACTGGAGGGGGGGCCAAGACCCAGTACTTC
TRBJ2-2 | - | - | TRBV5-5 | CASSLYWTANTGELFF | TGTGCCAGCAGCTTGTATTGGACAGCCAACACCGGGGAGCTGTTTTTT
TRBJ2-3 | - | - | TRBV18 | CASSGQLGLDTQYF | TGTGCCAGCTCGGGGCAGCTCGGTCTAGATACGCAGTATTTT
TRBJ2-5 | - | TRBD2 | TRBV4-1 | CASSQFLLAGLQETQYF | TGCGCCAGCAGCCAATTCTTACTAGCGGGGTTGCAAGAGACCCAGTACTTC
TRBJ2-7 | - | TRBD2 | TRBV6-1 | CASSEVPAGTYEQYF | TGTGCCAGCAGTGAAGTGCCAGCGGGGACCTACGAGCAGTACTTC